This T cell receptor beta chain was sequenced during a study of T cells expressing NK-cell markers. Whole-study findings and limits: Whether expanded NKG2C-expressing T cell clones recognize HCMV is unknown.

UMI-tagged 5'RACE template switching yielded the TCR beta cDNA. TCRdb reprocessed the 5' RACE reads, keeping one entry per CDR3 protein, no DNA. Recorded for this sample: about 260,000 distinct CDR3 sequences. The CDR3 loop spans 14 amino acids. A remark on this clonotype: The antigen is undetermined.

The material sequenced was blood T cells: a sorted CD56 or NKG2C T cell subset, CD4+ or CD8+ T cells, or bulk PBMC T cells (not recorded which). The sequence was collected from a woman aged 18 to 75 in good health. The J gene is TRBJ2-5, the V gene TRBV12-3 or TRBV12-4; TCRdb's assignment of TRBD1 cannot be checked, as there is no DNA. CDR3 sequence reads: CASSLGGDRSTQYF.